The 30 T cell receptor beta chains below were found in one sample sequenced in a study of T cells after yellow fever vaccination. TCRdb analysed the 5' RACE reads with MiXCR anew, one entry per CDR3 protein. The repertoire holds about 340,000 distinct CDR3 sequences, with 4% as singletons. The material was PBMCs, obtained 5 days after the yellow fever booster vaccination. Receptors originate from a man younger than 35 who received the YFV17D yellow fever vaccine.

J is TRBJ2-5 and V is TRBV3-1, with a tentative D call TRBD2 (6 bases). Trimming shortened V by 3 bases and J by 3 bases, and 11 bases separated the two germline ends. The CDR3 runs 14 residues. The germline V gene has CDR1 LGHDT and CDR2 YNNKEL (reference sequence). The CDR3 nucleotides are TGTGCCAGCAGCCACCGACCGGGAGAAGAGACCCAGTACTTC. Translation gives CASSHRPGEETQYF.

The CDR3 sequence: CSAEGQLTNTEAFF. Here the CDR3 DNA reads TGCAGTGCTGAAGGACAGCTAACGAACACTGAAGCTTTCTTT. V is TRBV20-1 and J is TRBJ1-1; tentative D call: TRBD1 (6 bases). The germline V gene encodes CDR1 DFQATT and CDR2 SNEGSKA (reference sequence). The CDR3 runs 14 residues. Trimming removed 5 bases from V and 1 base from J, with 14 bases in between.

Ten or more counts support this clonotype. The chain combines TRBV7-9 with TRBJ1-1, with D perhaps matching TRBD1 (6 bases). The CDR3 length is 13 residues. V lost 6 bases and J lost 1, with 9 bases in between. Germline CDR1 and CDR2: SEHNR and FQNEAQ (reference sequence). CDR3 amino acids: CASRRGANTEAFF. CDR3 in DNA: TGTGCCAGCAGGCGGGGGGCGAACACTGAAGCTTTCTTT.

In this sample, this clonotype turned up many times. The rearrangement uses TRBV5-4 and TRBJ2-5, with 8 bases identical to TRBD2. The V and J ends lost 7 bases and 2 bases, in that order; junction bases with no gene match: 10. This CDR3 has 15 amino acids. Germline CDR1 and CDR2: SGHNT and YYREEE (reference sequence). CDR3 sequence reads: CASSSGQAGQETQYF. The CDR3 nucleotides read TGTGCCAGCTCTAGCGGGCAGGCCGGTCAAGAGACCCAGTACTTC.

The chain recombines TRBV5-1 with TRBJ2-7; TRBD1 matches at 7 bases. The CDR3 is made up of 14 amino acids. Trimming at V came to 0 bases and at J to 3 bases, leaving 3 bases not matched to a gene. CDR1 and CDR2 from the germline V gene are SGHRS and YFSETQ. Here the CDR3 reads CASSLDGQDYEQYF. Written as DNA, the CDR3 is TGCGCCAGCAGCTTGGACGGACAGGACTACGAGCAGTACTTC.

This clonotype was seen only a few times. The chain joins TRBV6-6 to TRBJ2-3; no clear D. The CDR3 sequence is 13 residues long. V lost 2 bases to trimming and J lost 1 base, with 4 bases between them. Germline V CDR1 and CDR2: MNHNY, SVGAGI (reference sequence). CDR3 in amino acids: CASSYVRTDTQYF. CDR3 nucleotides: TGTGCCAGCAGTTACGTCCGCACAGATACGCAGTATTTT.

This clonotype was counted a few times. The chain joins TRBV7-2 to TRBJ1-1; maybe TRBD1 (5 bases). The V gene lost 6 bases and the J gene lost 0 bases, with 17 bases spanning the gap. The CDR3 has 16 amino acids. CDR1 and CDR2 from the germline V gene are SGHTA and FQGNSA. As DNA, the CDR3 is TGTGCCAGCAGTAGGGGACTGACCGAGGTGAACACTGAAGCTTTCTTT. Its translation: CASSRGLTEVNTEAFF.

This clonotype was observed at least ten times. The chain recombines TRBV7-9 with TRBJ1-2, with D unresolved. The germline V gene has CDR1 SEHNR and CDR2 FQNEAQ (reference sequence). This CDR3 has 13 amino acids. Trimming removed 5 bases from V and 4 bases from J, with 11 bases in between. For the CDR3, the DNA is TGTGCCAGCAGCCGCGGAGGCGGCTATGGCTACACCTTC. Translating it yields CASSRGGGYGYTF.

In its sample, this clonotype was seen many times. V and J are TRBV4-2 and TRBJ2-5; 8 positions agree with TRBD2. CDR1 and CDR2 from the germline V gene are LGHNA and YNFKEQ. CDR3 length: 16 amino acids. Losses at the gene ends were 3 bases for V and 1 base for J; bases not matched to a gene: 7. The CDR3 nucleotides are TGTGCCAGCAGCCAGGAACTAGCGGCCCCCCAAGAGACCCAGTACTTC. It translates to CASSQELAAPQETQYF.

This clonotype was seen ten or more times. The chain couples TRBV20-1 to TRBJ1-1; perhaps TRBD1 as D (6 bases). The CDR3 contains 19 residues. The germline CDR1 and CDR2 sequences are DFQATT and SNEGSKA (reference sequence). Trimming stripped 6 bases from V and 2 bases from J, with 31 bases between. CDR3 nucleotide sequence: TGCAGTGCCAACACCCACCCAACGATCAGGGGAATAGTAAACACTGAAGCTTTCTTT. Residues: CSANTHPTIRGIVNTEAFF.

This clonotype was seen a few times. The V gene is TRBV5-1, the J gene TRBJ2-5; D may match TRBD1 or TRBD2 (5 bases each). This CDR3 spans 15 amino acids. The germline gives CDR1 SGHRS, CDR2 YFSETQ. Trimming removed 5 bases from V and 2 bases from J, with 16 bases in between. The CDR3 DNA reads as TGCGCCAGCAGTCAGATATCGGGACGGCAAGAGACCCAGTACTTC. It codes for CASSQISGRQETQYF. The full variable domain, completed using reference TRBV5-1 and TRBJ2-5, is KAGVTQTPRYLIKTRGQQVTLSCSPISGHRSVSWYQQTPGQGLQFLFEYFSETQRNKGNFPGRFSGRQFSNSRSEMNVSTLELGDSALYLCASSQISGRQETQYFGPGTRLLVL.

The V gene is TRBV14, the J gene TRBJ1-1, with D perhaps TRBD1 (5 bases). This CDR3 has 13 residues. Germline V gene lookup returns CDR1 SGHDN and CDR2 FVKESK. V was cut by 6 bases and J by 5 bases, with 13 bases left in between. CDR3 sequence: CASSMGGRTEAFF. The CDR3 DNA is TGTGCCAGCAGTATGGGGGGTCGGACTGAAGCTTTCTTT.

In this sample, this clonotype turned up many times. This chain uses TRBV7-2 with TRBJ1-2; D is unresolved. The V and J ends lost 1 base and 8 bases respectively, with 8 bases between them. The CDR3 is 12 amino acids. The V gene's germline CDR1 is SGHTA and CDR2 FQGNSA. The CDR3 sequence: CASSLEAGGYTF. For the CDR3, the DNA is TGTGCCAGCAGCTTAGAGGCAGGCGGCTACACCTTC.

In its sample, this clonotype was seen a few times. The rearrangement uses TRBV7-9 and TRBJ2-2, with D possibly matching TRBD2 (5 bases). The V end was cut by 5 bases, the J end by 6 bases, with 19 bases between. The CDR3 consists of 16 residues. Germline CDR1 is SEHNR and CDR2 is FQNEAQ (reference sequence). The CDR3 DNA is TGTGCCAGCAGCCCCGCCGCACTAGGGCTCCCCGGGGAGCTGTTTTTT. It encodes CASSPAALGLPGELFF.

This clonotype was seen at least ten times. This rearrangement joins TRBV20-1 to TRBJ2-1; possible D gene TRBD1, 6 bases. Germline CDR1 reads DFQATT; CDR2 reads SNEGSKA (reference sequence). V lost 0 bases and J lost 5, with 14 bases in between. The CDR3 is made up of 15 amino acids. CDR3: CSARERGFRDNEQFF. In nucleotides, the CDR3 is TGCAGTGCTAGAGAGAGGGGGTTCAGGGACAATGAGCAGTTCTTC.

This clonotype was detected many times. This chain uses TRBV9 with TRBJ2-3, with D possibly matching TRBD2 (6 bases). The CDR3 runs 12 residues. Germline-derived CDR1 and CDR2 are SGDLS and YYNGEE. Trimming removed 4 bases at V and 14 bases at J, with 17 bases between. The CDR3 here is CASSTFGGRLYF. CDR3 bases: TGTGCCAGCAGCACCTTTGGGGGGAGGCTGTATTTT.

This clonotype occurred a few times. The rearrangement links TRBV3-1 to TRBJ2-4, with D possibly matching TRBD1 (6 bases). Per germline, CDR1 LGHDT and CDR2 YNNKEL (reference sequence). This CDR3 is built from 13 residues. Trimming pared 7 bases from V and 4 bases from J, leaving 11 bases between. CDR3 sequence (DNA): TGTGCCAGCAAATTGCAGGGGAAAAACATTCAGTACTTC. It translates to CASKLQGKNIQYF.

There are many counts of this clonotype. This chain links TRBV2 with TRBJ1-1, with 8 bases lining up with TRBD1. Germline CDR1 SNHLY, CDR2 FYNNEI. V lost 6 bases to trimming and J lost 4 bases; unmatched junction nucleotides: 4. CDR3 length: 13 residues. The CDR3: CASSGQGGTEAFF. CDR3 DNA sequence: TGTGCCAGCAGCGGACAGGGAGGCACTGAAGCTTTCTTT.

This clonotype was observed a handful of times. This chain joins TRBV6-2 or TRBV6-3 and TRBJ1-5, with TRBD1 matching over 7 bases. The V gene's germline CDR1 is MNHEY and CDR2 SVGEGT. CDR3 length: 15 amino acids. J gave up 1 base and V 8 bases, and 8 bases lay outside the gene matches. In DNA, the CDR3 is TGTGCCAGCTGTCGGGACAGTGGGAGCAATCAGCCCCAGCATTTT. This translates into CASCRDSGSNQPQHF.

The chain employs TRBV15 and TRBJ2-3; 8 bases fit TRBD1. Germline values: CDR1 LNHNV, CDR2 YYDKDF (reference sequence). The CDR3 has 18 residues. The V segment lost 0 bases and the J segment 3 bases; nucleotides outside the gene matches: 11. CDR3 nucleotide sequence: TGTGCCACCAGCAGAGACACTCCCGGACAGGGTATGACAGATACGCAGTATTTT. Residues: CATSRDTPGQGMTDTQYF.

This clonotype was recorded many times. The CDR3 DNA reads TGCGCCAGCCGGTGGACAGCTCTTACCGGGGAGCTGTTTTTT. It yields the protein CASRWTALTGELFF. This chain connects TRBV5-1 to TRBJ2-2; D may be TRBD1 (6 bases). This CDR3 is 14 amino acids long. The germline CDR1 and CDR2 sequences are SGHRS and YFSETQ. V was clipped by 7 bases and J by 5 bases, with 15 bases between them.

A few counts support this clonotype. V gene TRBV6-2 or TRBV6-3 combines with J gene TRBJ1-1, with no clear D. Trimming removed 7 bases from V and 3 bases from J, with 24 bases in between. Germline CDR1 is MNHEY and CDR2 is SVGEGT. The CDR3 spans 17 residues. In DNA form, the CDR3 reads TGTGCCAGCACCGCCGACATTTATGGGTTTGGTGACACTGAAGCTTTCTTT. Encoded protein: CASTADIYGFGDTEAFF.

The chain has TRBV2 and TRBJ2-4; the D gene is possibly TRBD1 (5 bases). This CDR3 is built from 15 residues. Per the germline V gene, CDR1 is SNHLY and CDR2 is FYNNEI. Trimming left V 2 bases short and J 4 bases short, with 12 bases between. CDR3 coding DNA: TGTGCCAGCAGTGAAAACAGGAGTTTAAAAAACATTCAGTACTTC. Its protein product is CASSENRSLKNIQYF.

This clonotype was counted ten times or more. CDR3 nucleotides: TGCAGCGTTGAAGATGGGGGGGCGAGCTCCTACAATGAGCAGTTCTTC. This translates into CSVEDGGASSYNEQFF. J is TRBJ2-1 and V is TRBV29-1, with a possible D match to TRBD2 (7 bases). CDR3 length: 16 residues. In germline, CDR1 is SQVTM, CDR2 ANQGSEA. The V end lost 0 bases, the J end lost 0 bases, and 12 bases lay between the germline ends.

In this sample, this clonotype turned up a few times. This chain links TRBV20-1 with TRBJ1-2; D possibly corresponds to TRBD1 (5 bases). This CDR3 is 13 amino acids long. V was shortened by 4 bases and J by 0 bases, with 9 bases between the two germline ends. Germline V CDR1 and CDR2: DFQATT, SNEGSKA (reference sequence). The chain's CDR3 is CSAIRGANYGYTF. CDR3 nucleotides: TGCAGTGCTATTAGAGGGGCTAACTATGGCTACACCTTC.

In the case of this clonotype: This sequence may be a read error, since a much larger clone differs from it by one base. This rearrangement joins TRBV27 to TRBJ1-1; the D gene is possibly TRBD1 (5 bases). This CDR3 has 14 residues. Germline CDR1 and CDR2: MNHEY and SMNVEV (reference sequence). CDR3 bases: TGTGACAGCAGTCCCTGGACTGGGGGCACTGAAGCTTTCTTT. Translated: CDSSPWTGGTEAFF.

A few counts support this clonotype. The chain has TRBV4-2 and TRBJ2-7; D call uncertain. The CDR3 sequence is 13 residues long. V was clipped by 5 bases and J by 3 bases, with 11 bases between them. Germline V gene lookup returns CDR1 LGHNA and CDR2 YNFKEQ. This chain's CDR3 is CASSNGLNYEQYV. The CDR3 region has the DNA TGTGCCAGCAGCAACGGGCTGAACTACGAGCAGTACGTC.

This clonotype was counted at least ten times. The CDR3 spells CASSPPFAAQATIYF. The CDR3, as DNA: TGTGCCAGCTCACCACCCTTTGCAGCCCAGGCTACCATATATTTT. The V and J genes are TRBV18 and TRBJ1-3; the D is unclear. V was cut by 0 bases and J by 10 bases, with 16 bases left in between. Germline V gives CDR1 KGHSH, CDR2 LQKENI. The CDR3 spans 15 residues.

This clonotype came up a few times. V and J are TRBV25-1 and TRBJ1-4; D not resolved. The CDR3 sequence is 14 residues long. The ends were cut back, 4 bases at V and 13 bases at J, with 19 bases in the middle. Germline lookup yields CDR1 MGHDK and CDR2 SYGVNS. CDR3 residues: CASSAPDLKTRLFF. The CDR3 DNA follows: TGTGCCAGCAGTGCCCCAGATCTAAAGACAAGACTGTTTTTT. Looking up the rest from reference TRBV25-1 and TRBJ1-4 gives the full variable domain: EADIYQTPRYLVIGTGKKITLECSQTMGHDKMYWYQQDPGMELHLIHYSYGVNSTEKGDLSSESTVSRIRTEHFPLTLESARPSHTSQYLCASSAPDLKTRLFFGSGTQLSVL.

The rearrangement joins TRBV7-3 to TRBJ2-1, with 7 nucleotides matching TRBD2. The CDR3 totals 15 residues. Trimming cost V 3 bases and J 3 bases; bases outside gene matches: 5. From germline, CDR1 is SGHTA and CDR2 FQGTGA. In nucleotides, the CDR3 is TGTGCCAGCAGCTTTTTAGCGGGTGACTACAATGAGCAGTTCTTC. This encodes CASSFLAGDYNEQFF.